This T cell receptor (beta chain) came from a study of regulatory T cells in long-lasting Graves disease (dated by TCRdb to the early 2020s). Study-level background: In the newly diagnosed Graves' disease group, patients had been taking antithyroid drugs for less than 3 months. Patients with persistent Graves' disease were compared with patients with newly diagnosed Graves' disease using TCR sequencing and RNA sequencing of peripheral blood. The study was conducted in China and was registered as a clinical trial. A total of 35 or so samples underwent TCR sequencing: about 13 from persistent and roughly 20 from newly diagnosed Graves' disease patients. The investigation overall reported the following: The authors noted that the small sample size was a limitation that may lower accuracy. Persistent patients shared more public clonotypes among themselves (roughly 2,700) than newly diagnosed patients did (about 900). Preferential use of TRBV28, TRBJ1-2 and TRBJ2-5 was observed in persistent disease, whereas TRBV20-1 and TRBJ2-1 were favored in newly diagnosed disease. Compared with newly diagnosed patients, persistent Graves' disease patients had lower TCR Shannon entropy and fewer highly expanded clones, which suggests clonal expansion. Peripheral blood alone was examined, since thyroid tissue, which constituted the primary lesion, could not be accessed. Only the TCR beta chain was sequenced and analyzed.

The CDR3, from cysteine to phenylalanine, totals 13 residues. CDR3 DNA only is kept here, 39 bases in frame from base 1. Via the germline V gene, CDR1 is SNHLY and CDR2 FYNNEI. The junction shows trimming of 4 bases on V and 4 bases on J, and the gene matches do not reach 3 bases of it. The label giving this sample's time point can be read as: newly diagnosed GD, antithyroid drugs for less than 3 months. RNA was extracted from PBMCs in TRIzol for both TCR sequencing and RNA sequencing. Graves' disease was diagnosed according to American Thyroid Association guidelines. The patients came from an endocrinology department in Xi'an, China. Each patient gave about 8.1 milliliters of peripheral blood, collected in an EDTA anticoagulant tube. Ficoll Paque Plus density gradient separation was used to isolate PBMCs, and no further T cell sorting was performed. An Agilent 2100 Bioanalyzer and agarose gel were used to check RNA quality, while a NanoDrop 2000 measured RNA concentration.

Worth noting for this clonotype: What this receptor recognizes is not known. The sample holds no much larger clone one base away, and base qualities are not on file.

Preparation of the library involved multiplex PCR. Sequencing relied on an Illumina HiSeq 4000. TCR beta libraries were built with iRepertoire HTBI primers and Arm-PCR amplification of CDR3 regions. PCR products were gel purified before sequencing. In the authors' own workflow: Gene usage analysis of CDR3 amino acid clonotypes relied on the 60 or so TRBV and about 15 TRBJ segments identified across samples. COPE and FqMerger were used to merge filtered high-quality paired reads into contigs. BLAST was used to align contigs to IMGT TRBV, TRBD and TRBJ reference genes, with CDR3 defined following IMGT. Any clonotype with a frequency above 0.1% was counted as a highly expanded clone. Shannon entropy was used to measure repertoire diversity, and the Gini coefficient was used to measure V-J evenness. Public clonotypes were defined as clonotypes shared by more than one individual. Starting from the raw public reads, TCRdb applied fastp trimming at Q25, assembled clones with MiXCR and retained in-frame beta chains. Every CDR3 protein is listed once, alongside the most common genes and DNA of its rows. These V and J calls rely on TCRdb rather than the paper's analysis. Counted in this sample were 300,000 to 400,000 distinct CDR3 sequences; about 18% of them appeared once. Of the sample, roughly 40% falls within the top ten clones.

The sequence joins TRBV2 to TRBJ1-2; the junction holds 7 bases that match TRBD1. This material consisted of peripheral blood mononuclear cells (PBMCs), taken at new diagnosis, from a patient treated with antithyroid drugs. This TCR came from a female donor with Graves disease. Here is the DNA: TGTGCCAGCAGTGCGTGGGACAGCTATGGCTACACCTTC. Its translation reads: CASSAWDSYGYTF.